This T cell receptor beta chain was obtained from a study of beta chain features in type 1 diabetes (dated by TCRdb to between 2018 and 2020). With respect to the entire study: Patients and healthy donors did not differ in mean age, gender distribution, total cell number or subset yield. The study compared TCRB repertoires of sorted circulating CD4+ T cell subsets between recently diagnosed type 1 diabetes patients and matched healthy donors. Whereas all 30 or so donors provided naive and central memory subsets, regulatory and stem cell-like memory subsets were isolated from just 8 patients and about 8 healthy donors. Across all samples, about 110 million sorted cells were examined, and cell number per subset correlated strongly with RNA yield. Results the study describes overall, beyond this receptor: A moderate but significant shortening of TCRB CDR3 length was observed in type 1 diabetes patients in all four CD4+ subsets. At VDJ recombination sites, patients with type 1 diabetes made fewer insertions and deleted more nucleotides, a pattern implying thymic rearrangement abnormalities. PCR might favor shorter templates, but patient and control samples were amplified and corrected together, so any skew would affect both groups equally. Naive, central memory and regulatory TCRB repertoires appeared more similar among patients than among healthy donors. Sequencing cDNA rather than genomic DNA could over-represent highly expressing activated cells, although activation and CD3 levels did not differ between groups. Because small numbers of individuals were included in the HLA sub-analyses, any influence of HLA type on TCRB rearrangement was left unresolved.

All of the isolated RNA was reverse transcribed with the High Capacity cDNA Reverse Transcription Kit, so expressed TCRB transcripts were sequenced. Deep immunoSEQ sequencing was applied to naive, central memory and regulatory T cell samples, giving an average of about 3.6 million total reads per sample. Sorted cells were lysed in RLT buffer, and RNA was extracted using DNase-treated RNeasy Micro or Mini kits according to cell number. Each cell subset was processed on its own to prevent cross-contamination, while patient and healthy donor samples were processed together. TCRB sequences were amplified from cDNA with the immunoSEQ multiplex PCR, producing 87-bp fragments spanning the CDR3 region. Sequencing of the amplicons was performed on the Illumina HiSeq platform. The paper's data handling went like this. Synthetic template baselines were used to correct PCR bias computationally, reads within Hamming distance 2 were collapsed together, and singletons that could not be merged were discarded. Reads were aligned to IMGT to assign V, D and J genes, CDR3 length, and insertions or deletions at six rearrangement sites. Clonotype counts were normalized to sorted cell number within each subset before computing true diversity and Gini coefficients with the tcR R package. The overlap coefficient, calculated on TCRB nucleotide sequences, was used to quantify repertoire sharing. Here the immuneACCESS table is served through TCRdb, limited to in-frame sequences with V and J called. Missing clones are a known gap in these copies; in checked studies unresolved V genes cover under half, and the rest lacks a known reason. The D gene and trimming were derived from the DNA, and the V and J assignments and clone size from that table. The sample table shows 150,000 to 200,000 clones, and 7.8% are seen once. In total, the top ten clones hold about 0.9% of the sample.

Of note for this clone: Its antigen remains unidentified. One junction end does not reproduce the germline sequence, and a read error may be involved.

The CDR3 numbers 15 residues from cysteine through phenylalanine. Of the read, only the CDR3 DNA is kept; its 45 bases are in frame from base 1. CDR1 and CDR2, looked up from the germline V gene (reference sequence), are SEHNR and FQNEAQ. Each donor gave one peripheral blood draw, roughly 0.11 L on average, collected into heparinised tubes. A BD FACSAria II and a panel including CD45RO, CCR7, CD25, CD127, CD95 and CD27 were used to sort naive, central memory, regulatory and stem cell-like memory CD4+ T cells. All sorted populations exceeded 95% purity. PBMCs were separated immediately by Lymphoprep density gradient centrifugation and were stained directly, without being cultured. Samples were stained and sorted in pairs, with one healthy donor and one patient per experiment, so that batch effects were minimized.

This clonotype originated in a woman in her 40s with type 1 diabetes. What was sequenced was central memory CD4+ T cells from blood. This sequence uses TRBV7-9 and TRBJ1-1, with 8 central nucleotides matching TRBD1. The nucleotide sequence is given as TGCGCCAGCAGCCAACTCAGGGGGCTGAGCACTGAAGCTTTCTTT. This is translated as CASSQLRGLSTEAFF. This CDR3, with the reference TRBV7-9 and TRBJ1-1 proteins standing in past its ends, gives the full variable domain DTGVSQNPRHKITKRGQNVTFRCDPISEHNRLYWYRQTLGQGPEFLTYFQNEAQLEKSRLLSDRFSAERPKGSFSTLEIQRTEQGDSAMYLCASSQLRGLSTEAFFGQGTRLTVV.